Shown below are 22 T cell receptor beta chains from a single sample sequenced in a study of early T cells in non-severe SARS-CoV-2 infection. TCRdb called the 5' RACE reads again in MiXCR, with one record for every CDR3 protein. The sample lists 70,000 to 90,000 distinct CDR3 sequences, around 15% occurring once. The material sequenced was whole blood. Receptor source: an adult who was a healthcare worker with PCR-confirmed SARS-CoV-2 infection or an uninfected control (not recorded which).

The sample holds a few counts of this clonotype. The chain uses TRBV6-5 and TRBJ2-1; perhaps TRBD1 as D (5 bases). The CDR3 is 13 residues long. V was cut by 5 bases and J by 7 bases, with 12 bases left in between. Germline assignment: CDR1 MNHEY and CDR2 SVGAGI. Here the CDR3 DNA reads TGTGCCAGCAGTGACAGTCTGAGTAATGAGCAGTTCTTC. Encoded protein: CASSDSLSNEQFF.

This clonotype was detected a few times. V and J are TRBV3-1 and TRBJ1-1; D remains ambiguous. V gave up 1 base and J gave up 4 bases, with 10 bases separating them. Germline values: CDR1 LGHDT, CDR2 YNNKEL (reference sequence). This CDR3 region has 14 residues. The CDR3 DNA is TGTGCCAGCAGCCAAGGAGGCACTATCACTGAAGCTTTCTTT. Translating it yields CASSQGGTITEAFF.

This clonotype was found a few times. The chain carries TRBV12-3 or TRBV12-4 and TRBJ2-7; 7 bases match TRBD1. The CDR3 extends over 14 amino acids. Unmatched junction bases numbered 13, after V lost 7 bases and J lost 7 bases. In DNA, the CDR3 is TGTGCCAGCACCTACGGGACAGCTAATCGAGAGCAGTACTTC. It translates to CASTYGTANREQYF.

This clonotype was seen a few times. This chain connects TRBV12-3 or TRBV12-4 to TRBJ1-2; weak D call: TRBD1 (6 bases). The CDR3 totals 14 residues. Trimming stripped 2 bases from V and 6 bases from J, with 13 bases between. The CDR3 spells CASSLTRGHDGYTF. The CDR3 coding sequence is TGTGCCAGCAGTTTAACCAGGGGCCACGATGGCTACACCTTC.

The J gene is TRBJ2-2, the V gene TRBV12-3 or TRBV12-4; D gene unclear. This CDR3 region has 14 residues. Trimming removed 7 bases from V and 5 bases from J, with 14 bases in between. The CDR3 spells CASNPAAHTGELFF. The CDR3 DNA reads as TGTGCCAGCAACCCTGCCGCACATACCGGGGAGCTGTTTTTT.

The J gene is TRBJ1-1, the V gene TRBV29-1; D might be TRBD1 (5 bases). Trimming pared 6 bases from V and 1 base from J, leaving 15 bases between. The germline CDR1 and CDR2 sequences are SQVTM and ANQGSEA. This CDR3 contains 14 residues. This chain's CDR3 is CSVRGVASNTEAFF. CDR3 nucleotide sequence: TGCAGCGTCCGGGGGGTGGCTTCGAACACTGAAGCTTTCTTT.

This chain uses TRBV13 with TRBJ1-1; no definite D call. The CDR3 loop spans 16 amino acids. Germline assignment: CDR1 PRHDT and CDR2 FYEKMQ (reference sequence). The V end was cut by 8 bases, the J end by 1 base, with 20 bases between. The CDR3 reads CASEGILTTWNTEAFF. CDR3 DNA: TGTGCCAGCGAGGGAATACTGACAACCTGGAACACTGAAGCTTTCTTT. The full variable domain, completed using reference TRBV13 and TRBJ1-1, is AAGVIQSPRHLIKEKRETATLKCYPIPRHDTVYWYQQGPGQDPQFLISFYEKMQSDKGSIPDRFSAQQFSDYHSELNMSSLELGDSALYFCASEGILTTWNTEAFFGQGTRLTVV.

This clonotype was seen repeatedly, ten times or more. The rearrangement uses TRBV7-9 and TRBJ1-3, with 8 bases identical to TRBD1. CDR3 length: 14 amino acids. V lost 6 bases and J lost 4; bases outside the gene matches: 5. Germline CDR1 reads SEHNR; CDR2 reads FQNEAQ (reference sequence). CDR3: CASRSDRDGNTIYF. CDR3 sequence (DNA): TGTGCCAGCAGATCGGACAGGGACGGAAACACCATATATTTT.

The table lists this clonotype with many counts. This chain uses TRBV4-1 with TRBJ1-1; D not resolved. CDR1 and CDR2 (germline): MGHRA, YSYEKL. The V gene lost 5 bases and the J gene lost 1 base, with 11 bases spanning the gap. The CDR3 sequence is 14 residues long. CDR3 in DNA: TGCGCCAGCAGCGGGCGTACAGAGAACACTGAAGCTTTCTTT. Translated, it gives CASSGRTENTEAFF.

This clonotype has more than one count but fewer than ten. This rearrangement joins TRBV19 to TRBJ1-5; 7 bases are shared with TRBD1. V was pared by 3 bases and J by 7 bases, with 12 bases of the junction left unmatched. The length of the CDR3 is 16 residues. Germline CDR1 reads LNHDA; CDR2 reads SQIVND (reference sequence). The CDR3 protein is CASSMEPFQGDQPQHF. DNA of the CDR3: TGTGCCAGTAGTATGGAACCGTTTCAGGGGGACCAGCCCCAGCATTTT.

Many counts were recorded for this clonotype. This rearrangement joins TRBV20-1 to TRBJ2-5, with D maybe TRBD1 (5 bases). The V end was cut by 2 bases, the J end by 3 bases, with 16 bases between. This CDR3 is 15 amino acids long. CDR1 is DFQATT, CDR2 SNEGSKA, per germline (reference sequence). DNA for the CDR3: TGCAGTGCTAGAAAAGATGACAGATTAGAAGAGACCCAGTACTTC. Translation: CSARKDDRLEETQYF.

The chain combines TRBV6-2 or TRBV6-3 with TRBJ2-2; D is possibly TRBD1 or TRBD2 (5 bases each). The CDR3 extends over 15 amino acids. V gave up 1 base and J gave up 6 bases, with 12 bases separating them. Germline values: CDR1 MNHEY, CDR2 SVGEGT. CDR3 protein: CASSYWGPPAGELFF. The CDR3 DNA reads TGTGCCAGCAGTTACTGGGGACCTCCGGCCGGGGAGCTGTTTTTT.

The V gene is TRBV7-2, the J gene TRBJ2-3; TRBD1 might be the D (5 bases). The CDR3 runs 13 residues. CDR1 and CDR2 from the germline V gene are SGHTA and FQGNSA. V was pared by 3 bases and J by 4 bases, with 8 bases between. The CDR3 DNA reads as TGTGCCAGCAGCTTCCAGACAGCAGATACGCAGTATTTT. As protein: CASSFQTADTQYF.

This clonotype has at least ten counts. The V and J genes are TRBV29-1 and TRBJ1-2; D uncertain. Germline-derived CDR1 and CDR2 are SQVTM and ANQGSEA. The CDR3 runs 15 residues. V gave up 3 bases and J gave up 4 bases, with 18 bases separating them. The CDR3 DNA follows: TGCAGCGTTGACGTCGAGATGAGACTATCCTATGGCTACACCTTC. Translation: CSVDVEMRLSYGYTF.

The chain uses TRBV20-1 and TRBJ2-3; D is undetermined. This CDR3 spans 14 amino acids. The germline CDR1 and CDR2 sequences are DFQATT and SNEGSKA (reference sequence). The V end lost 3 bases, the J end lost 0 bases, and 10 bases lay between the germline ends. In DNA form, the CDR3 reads TGCAGTGCTAGTAGGGATACTAGCACAGATACGCAGTATTTT. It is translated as CSASRDTSTDTQYF.

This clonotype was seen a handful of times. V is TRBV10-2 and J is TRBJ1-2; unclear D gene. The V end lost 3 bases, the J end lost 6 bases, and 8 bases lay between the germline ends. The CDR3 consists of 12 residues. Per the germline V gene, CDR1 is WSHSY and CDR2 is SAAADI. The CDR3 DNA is TGCGCCAGCAGTGAACTTCCTAATGGCTACACCTTC. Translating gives CASSELPNGYTF.

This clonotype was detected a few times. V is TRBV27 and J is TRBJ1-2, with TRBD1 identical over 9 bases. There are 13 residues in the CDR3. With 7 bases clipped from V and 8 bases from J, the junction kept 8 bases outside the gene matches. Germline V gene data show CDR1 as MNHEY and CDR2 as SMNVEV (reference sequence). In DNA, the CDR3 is TGTGCCAGCACCACCGGGACAGGGCGAGGCTACACCTTC. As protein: CASTTGTGRGYTF.

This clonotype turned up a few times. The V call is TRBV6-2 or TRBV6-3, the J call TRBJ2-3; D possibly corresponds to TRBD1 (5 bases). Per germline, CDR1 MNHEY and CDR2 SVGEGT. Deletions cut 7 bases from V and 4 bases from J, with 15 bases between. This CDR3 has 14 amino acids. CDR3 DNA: TGTGCCAGCACCCTTCAGGGTTCGTCAGATACGCAGTATTTT. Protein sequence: CASTLQGSSDTQYF.

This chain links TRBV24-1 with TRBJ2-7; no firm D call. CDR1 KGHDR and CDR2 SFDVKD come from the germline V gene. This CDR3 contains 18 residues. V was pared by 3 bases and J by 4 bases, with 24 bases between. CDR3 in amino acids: CATSDHRTRELPSYEQYF. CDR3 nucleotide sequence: TGTGCCACCAGTGATCACCGGACCCGAGAGCTCCCAAGTTACGAGCAGTACTTC.

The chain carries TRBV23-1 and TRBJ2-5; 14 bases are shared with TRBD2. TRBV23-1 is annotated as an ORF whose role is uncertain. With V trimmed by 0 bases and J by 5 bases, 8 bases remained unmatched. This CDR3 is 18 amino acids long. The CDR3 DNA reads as TGCGCCAGCAGTCAATCGCGACTAGCGGGAGGGCCTACCGAGACCCAGTACTTC. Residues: CASSQSRLAGGPTETQYF.

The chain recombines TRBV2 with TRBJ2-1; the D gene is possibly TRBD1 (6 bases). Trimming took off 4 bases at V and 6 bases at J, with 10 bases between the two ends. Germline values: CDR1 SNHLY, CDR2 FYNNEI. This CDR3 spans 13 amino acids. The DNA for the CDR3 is TGTGCCAGCAGTGTACGGACAGCCAATGAGCAGTTCTTC. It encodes CASSVRTANEQFF. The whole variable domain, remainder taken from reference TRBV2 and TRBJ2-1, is EPEVTQTPSHQVTQMGQEVILRCVPISNHLYFYWYRQILGQKVEFLVSFYNNEISEKSEIFDDQFSVERPDGSNFTLKIRSTKLEDSAMYFCASSVRTANEQFFGPGTRLTVL.

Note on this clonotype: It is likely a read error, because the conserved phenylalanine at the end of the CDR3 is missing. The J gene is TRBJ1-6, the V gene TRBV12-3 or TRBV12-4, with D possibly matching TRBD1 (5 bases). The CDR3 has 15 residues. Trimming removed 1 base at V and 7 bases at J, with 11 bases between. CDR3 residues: CASSLEGVGNSPLHL. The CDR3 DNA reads TGTGCCAGCAGTTTAGAAGGGGTAGGAAATTCACCCCTCCACTTA.